The TCR beta chain described here comes from a study of cytotoxic CD8 clonotypes in ibrutinib-treated CLL. From germline, CDR1 is LNHDA and CDR2 SQIVND (reference sequence). CDR3 length: 15 amino acids. Trimming removed 4 bases at V and 0 bases at J, with 10 bases between. Some clones are missing from TCRdb's copy, which holds only in-frame ones; the method was immunoSEQ multiplex PCR. Here the sample spans around 300,000 clones, almost 80% being singletons. The genes are TRBV19 and TRBJ2-1, with a possible D match to TRBD1 (6 bases). The sequenced sample was PBMCs, obtained before ibrutinib treatment. This TCR came from a human donor with chronic lymphocytic leukemia. The CDR3 region is CASSTGQSSYNEQFF. DNA for the CDR3: TGTGCCAGTAGTACCGGACAGAGCTCCTACAATGAGCAGTTCTTC. Complete variable domain (other parts from reference TRBV19 and TRBJ2-1): DGGITQSPKYLFRKEGQNVTLSCEQNLNHDAMYWYRQDPGQGLRLIYYSQIVNDFQKGDIAEGYSVSREKKESFPLTVTSAQKNPTAFYLCASSTGQSSYNEQFFGPGTRLTVL.